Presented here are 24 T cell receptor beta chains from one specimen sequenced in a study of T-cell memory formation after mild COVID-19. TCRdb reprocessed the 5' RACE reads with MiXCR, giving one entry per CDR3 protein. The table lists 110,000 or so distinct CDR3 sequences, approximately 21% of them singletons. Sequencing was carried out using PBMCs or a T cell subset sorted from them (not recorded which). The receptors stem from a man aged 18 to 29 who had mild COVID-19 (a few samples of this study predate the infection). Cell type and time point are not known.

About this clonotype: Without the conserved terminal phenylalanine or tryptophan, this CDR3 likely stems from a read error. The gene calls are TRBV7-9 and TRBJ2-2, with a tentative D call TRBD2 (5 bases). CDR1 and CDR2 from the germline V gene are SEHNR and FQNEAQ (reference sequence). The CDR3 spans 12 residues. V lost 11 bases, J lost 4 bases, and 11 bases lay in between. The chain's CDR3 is CAPRGSTGELFI. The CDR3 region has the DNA TGTGCCCCCCGGGGAAGCACCGGGGAGCTGTTTATT.

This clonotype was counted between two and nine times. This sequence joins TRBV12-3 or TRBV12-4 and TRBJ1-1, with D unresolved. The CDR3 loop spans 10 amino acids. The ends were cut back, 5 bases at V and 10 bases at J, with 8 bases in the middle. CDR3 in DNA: TGTGCCAGCAGTCTATCTCGAGCTTTCTTT. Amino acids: CASSLSRAFF.

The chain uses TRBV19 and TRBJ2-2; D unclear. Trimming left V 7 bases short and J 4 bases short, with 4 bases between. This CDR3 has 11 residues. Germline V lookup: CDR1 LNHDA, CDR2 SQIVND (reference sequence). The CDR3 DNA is TGTGCCAGTACCATCACCGGGGAGCTGTTTTTT. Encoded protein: CASTITGELFF. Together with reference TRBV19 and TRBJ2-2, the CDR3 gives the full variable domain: DGGITQSPKYLFRKEGQNVTLSCEQNLNHDAMYWYRQDPGQGLRLIYYSQIVNDFQKGDIAEGYSVSREKKESFPLTVTSAQKNPTAFYLCASTITGELFFGEGSRLTVL.

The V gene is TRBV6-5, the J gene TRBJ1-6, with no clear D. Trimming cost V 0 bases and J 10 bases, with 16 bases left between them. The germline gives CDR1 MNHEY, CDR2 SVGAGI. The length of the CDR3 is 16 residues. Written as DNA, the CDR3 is TGTGCCAGCAGTTACTCGACTCAAGGGTTTGGGTCACCCCTCCACTTT. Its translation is CASSYSTQGFGSPLHF.

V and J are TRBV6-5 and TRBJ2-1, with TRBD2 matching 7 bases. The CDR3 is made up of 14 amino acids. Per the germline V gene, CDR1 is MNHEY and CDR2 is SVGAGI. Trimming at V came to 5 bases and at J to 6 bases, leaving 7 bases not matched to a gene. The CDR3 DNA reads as TGTGCCAGCAGTCCGGGGGGTGATTCCAATGAGCAGTTCTTC. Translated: CASSPGGDSNEQFF.

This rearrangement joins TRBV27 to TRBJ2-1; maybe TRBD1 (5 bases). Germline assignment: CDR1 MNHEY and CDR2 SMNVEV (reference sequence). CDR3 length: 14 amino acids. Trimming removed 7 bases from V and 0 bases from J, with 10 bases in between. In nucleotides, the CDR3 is TGTGCCAGCAAAAGGGGCGACTCCTACAATGAGCAGTTCTTC. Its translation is CASKRGDSYNEQFF.

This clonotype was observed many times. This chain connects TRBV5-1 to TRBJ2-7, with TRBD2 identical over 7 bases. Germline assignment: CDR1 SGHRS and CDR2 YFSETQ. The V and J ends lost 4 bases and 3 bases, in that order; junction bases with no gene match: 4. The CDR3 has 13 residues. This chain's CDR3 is CASSLGGVYEQYF. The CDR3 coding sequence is TGCGCCAGCAGCCTTGGGGGGGTCTACGAGCAGTACTTC.

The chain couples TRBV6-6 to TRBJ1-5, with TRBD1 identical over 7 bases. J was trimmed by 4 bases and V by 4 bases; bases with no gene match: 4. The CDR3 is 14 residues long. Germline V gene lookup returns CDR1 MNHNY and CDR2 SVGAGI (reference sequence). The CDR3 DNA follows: TGTGCCAGCAGTTCCGGGACAGTAAATCAGCCCCAGCATTTT. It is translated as CASSSGTVNQPQHF.

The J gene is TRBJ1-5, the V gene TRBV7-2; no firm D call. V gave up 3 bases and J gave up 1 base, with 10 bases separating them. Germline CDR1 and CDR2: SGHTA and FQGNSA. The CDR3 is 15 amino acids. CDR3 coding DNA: TGTGCCAGCAGCTTGCGGTCCGGGAGCAATCAGCCCCAGCATTTT. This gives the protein CASSLRSGSNQPQHF. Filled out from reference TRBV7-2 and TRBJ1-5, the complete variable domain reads GAGVSQSPSNKVTEKGKDVELRCDPISGHTALYWYRQSLGQGLEFLIYFQGNSAPDKSGLPSDRFSAERTGGSVSTLTIQRTQQEDSAVYLCASSLRSGSNQPQHFGDGTRLSIL.

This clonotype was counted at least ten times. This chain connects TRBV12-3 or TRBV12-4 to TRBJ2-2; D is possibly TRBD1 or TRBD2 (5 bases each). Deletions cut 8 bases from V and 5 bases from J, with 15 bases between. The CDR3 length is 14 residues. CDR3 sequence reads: CASGPYGGTGELFF. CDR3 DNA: TGTGCCAGCGGTCCTTATGGGGGAACCGGGGAGCTGTTTTTT.

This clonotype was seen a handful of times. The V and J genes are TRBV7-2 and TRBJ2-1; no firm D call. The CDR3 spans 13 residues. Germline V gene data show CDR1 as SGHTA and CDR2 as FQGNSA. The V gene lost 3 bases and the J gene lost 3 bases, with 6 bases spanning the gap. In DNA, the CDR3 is TGTGCCAGCAGCTTTCTATTCTACAATGAGCAGTTCTTC. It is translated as CASSFLFYNEQFF.

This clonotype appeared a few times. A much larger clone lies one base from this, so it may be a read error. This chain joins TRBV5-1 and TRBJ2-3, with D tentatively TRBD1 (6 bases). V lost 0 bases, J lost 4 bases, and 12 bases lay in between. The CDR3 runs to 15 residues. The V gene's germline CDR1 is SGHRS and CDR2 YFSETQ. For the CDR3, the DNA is TGCGCCAGCAGCTTGGAGGGACAACCCGCAGATACGCAGTATTTT. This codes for CASSLEGQPADTQYF.

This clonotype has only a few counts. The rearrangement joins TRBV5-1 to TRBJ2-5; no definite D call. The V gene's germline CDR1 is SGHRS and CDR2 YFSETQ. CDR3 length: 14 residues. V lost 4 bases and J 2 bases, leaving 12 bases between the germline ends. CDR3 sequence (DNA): TGCGCCAGCAGCCGAGCTAGAGCTCAAGAGACCCAGTACTTC. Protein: CASSRARAQETQYF.

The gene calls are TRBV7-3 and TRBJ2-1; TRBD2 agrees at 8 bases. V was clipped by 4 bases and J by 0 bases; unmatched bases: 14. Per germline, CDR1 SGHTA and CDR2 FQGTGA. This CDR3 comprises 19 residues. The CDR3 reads CASSWGPGAREDSYNEQFF. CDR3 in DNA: TGTGCCAGCAGCTGGGGACCGGGGGCGCGGGAGGACTCCTACAATGAGCAGTTCTTC.

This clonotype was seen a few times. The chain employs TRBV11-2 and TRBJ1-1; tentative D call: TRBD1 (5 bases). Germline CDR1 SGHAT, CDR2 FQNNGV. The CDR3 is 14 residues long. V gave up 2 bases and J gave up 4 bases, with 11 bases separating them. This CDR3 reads CASSLQGEGTEAFF. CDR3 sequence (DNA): TGTGCCAGCAGCTTACAGGGAGAGGGCACTGAAGCTTTCTTT.

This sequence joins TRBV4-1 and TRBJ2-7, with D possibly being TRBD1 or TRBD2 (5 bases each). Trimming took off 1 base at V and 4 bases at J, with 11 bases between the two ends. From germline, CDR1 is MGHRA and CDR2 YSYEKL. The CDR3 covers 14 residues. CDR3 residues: CASSQVGVPYEQYF. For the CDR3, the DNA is TGCGCCAGCAGCCAAGTGGGGGTCCCTTACGAGCAGTACTTC.

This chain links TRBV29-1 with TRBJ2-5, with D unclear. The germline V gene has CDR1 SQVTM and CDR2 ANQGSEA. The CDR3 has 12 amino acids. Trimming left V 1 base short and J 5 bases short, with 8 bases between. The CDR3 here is CSVEGDRETQYF. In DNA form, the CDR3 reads TGCAGCGTTGAAGGAGATCGGGAGACCCAGTACTTC. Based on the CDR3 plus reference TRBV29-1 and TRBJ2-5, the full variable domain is SAVISQKPSRDICQRGTSLTIQCQVDSQVTMMFWYRQQPGQSLTLIATANQGSEATYESGFVIDKFPISRPNLTFSTLTVSNMSPEDSSIYLCSVEGDRETQYFGPGTRLLVL.

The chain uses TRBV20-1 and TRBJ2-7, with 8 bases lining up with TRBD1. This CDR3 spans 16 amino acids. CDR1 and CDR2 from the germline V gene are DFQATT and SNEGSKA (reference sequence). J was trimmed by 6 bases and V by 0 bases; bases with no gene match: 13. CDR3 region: CSARDMYGQGWGEQYF. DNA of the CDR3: TGCAGTGCTAGAGATATGTACGGACAGGGTTGGGGCGAGCAGTACTTC.

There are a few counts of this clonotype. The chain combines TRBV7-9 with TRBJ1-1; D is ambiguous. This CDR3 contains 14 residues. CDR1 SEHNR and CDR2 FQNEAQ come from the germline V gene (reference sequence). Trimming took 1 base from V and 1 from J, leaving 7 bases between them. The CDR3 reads CASSLDRWNTEAFF. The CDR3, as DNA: TGTGCCAGCAGCTTAGACAGATGGAACACTGAAGCTTTCTTT.

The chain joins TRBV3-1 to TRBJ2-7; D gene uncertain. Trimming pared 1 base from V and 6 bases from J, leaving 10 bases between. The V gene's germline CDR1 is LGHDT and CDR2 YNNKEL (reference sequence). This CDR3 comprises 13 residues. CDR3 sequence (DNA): TGTGCCAGCAGCCAAGCCGCGAGAAGCGAGCAGTACTTC. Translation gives CASSQAARSEQYF.

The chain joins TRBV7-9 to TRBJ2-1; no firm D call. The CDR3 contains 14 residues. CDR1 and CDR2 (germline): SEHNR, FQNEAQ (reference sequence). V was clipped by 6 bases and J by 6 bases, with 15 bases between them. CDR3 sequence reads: CASSKVKSGNEQFF. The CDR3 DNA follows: TGTGCCAGCAGTAAGGTGAAGTCGGGCAATGAGCAGTTCTTC.

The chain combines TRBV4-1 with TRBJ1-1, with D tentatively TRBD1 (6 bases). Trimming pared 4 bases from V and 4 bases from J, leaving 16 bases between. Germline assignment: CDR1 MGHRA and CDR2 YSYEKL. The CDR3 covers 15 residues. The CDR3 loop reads CASSPRHVGGTEAFF. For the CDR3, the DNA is TGCGCCAGCAGCCCCAGGCACGTAGGGGGCACTGAAGCTTTCTTT.

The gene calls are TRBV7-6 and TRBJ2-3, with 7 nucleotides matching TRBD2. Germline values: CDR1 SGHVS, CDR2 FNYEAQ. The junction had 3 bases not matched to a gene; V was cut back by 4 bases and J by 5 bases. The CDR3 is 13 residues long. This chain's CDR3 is CASSSGGGDTQYF. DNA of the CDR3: TGTGCCAGCAGCTCGGGGGGAGGAGATACGCAGTATTTT.

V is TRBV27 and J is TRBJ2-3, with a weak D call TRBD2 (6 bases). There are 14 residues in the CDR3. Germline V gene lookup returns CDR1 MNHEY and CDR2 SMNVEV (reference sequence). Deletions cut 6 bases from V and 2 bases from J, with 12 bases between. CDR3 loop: CASRDGGATDTQYF. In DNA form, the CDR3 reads TGTGCCAGCAGGGATGGAGGGGCCACAGATACGCAGTATTTT.